This entry lists 11 T cell receptor beta chains sequenced from one sample in a study of blood T cell repertoires in COVID-19 (dated by TCRdb to the early 2020s). The library was prepared using the immunoSEQ multiplex PCR assay. TCRdb re-hosts the immuneACCESS table, in-frame sequences only. Its copies lack some clones; in the studies checked, an unresolved V gene accounts for under half of them, and the cause for the rest is not known. This sample has almost 300,000 clones in its table, and more than 75% of those were observed once. Of the sample, 1.3% is held by the ten largest clones. Material for sequencing was peripheral blood. These receptors all come from a man aged 65 to 79 with acute or convalescent COVID-19.

The chain has TRBV28 and TRBJ2-7; no clear D. Germline CDR1 is MDHEN and CDR2 is SYDVKM. The CDR3 has 11 residues. V was shortened by 5 bases and J by 4 bases, with 6 bases between the two germline ends. In DNA form, the CDR3 reads TGTGCCAGCAGTCAGTGGTACGAGCAGTACTTC. It codes for CASSQWYEQYF. The variable domain in full, with the rest retrieved from reference TRBV28 and TRBJ2-7, is DVKVTQSSRYLVKRTGEKVFLECVQDMDHENMFWYRQDPGLGLRLIYFSYDVKMKEKGDIPEGYSVSREKKERFSLILESASTNQTSMYLCASSQWYEQYFGPGTRLTVT.

The chain combines TRBV6-2 or TRBV6-3 with TRBJ1-2; 7 bases are a match to TRBD1. The CDR3 is 13 amino acids. Looked up from germline, CDR1 is MNHEY and CDR2 is SVGEGT. After removal of 2 bases from V and 8 bases from J, the junction contained 5 bases not matched to a gene. The CDR3 sequence: CASSYEGARGYTF. CDR3 DNA: TGTGCCAGCAGTTACGAGGGGGCCAGAGGCTACACCTTC.

This sequence joins TRBV29-1 and TRBJ1-5; 8 positions agree with TRBD1. This CDR3 region has 13 residues. Germline V gene lookup returns CDR1 SQVTM and CDR2 ANQGSEA. V shed 4 bases and J 7 bases; nucleotides not matched to a gene: 6. CDR3 bases: TGCAGCGTTGCTGGACAGGGCGGGCAGCCCCAGCATTTT. Translated, it gives CSVAGQGGQPQHF.

The chain uses TRBV28 and TRBJ2-7, with TRBD1 matching over 8 bases. CDR1 is MDHEN, CDR2 SYDVKM, per germline. Germline trimming cut 6 bases from V and 6 bases from J; bases unmatched to any gene: 10. CDR3 length: 14 residues. The CDR3 DNA sequence: TGTGCCAGCAGCTCACCAGGGACAGGTTCCGAGCAGTACTTC. It is translated as CASSSPGTGSEQYF.

The V call is TRBV4-1, the J call TRBJ2-7, with 8 bases lining up with TRBD1. Germline loops: CDR1 MGHRA, CDR2 YSYEKL. V dropped 4 bases and J dropped 1; count of bases not matched to a gene: 6. This CDR3 is 15 amino acids long. The CDR3 is CASSPDRGRSYEQYF. The CDR3 region has the DNA TGCGCCAGCAGCCCTGACAGGGGACGGTCCTACGAGCAGTACTTC.

The chain couples TRBV5-4 to TRBJ2-2; TRBD2 agrees at 11 bases. Trimming took 4 bases from V and 3 from J; bases not matched to a gene: 8. Germline CDR1 and CDR2: SGHNT and YYREEE (reference sequence). This CDR3 region has 17 residues. The CDR3 coding sequence is TGTGCCAGCAGCGACCCTAGCGGGGGGTCTCACACCGGGGAGCTGTTTTTT. The encoded protein is CASSDPSGGSHTGELFF.

V usage is TRBV6-2 or TRBV6-3 and J usage is TRBJ2-3; perhaps TRBD2 as D (7 bases). V lost 0 bases to trimming and J lost 1 base, with 14 bases between them. CDR3 length: 17 residues. The V gene's germline CDR1 is MNHEY and CDR2 SVGEGT. The CDR3, as DNA: TGTGCCAGCAGTTACTCGATCAGGGGAGGGGGCACAGATACGCAGTATTTT. Translating it yields CASSYSIRGGGTDTQYF.

This clone was observed a handful of times. The rearrangement joins TRBV6-2 or TRBV6-3 to TRBJ1-5; D is possibly TRBD1 (5 bases). This CDR3 contains 16 residues. The V gene's germline CDR1 is MNHEY and CDR2 SVGEGT. The ends were cut back, 4 bases at V and 0 bases at J, with 13 bases in the middle. DNA of the CDR3: TGTGCCAGCAGTTGGAGCGGGGCTCTTAGCAATCAGCCCCAGCATTTT. It codes for CASSWSGALSNQPQHF.

The J gene is TRBJ1-2, the V gene TRBV28; 7 bases map to TRBD1. The CDR3 has 15 amino acids. Germline V gene data show CDR1 as MDHEN and CDR2 as SYDVKM. With 5 bases clipped from V and 8 bases from J, the junction kept 14 bases outside the gene matches. CDR3 sequence: CASSLTLQGLGGYTF. CDR3 coding DNA: TGTGCCAGCAGTCTTACCCTACAGGGGTTAGGAGGCTACACCTTC.

CDR3 DNA: TGCGCCAGCAGCAGCACAGGGGACCGTCCGTCCTACGAGCAGTACTTC. Amino acids: CASSSTGDRPSYEQYF. The chain couples TRBV5-1 to TRBJ2-7; 7 bases align to TRBD1. Germline V gene lookup returns CDR1 SGHRS and CDR2 YFSETQ. This CDR3 has 16 amino acids. V gave up 4 bases and J gave up 1 base; unmatched junction bases: 11.

This clone came up once. The chain is built from TRBV2 and TRBJ1-5; tentative D call: TRBD1 (5 bases). With 4 bases removed from V and 6 bases from J, the gap between germline ends came to 16 bases. Germline V gene sequence: CDR1 SNHLY, CDR2 FYNNEI. The length of the CDR3 is 15 residues. CDR3 region: CASSVEGTNFQPQHF. The DNA of the CDR3 is TGTGCCAGCAGTGTTGAAGGGACTAACTTTCAGCCCCAGCATTTT.